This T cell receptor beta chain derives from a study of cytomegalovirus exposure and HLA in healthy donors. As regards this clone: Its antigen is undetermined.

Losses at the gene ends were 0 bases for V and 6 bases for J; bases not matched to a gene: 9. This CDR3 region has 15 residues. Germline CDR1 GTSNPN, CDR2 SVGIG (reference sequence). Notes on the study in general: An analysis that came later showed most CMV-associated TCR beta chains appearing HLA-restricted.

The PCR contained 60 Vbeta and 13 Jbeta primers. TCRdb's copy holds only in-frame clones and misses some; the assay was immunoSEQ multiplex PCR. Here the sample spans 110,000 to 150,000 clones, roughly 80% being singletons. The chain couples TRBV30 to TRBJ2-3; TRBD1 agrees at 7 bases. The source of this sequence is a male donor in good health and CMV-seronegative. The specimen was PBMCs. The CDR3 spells CAWSVQQGIGDTQYF. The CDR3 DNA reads TGTGCCTGGAGTGTGCAACAGGGGATTGGGGATACGCAGTATTTT.